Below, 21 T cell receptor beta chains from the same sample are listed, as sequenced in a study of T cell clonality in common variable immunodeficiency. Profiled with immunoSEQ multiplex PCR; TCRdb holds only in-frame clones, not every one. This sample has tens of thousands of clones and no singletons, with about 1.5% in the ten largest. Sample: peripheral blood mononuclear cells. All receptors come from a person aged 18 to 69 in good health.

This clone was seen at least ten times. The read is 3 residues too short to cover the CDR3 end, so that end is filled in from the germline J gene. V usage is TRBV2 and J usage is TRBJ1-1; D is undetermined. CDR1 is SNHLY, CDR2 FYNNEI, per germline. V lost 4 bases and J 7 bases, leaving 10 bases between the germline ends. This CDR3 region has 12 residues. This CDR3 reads CASSGGPLEAFF. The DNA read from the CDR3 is TGTGCCAGCAGTGGAGGGCCCCTTGAA.

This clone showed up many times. The CDR3 DNA, read in part, is TGCGCCAGCAGGGACTCTGTGGTGAGCTCCTACGAG. Translating it yields CASRDSVVSSYE. The complete CDR3 sequence is CASRDSVVSSYEQYF. The genes are TRBV5-1 and TRBJ2-7, with a tentative D call TRBD2 (5 bases). The read finishes 3 residues shy of the CDR3 end, and the germline J gene is used to complete it. Trimming removed 5 bases at V and 0 bases at J, with 15 bases between. The germline gives CDR1 SGHRS, CDR2 YFSETQ. The CDR3 has 15 residues. Variable domain in full (rest from reference TRBV5-1 and TRBJ2-7): KAGVTQTPRYLIKTRGQQVTLSCSPISGHRSVSWYQQTPGQGLQFLFEYFSETQRNKGNFPGRFSGRQFSNSRSEMNVSTLELGDSALYLCASRDSVVSSYEQYFGPGTRLTVT.

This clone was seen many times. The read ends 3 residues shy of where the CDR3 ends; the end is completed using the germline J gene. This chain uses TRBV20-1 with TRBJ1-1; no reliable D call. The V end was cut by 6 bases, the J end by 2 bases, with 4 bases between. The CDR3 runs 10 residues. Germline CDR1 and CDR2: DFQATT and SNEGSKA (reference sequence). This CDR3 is CSAANTEAFF. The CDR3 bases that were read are TGCAGTGCGGCTAACACTGAA.

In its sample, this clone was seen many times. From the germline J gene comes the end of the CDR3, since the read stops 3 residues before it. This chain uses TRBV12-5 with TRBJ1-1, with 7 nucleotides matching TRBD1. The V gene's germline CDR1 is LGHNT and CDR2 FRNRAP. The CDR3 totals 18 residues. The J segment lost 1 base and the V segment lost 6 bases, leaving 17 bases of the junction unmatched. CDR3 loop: CASGLPRLQGVSNTEAFF. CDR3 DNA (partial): TGTGCTAGTGGATTACCGCGCCTCCAGGGGGTTTCGAACACTGAA.

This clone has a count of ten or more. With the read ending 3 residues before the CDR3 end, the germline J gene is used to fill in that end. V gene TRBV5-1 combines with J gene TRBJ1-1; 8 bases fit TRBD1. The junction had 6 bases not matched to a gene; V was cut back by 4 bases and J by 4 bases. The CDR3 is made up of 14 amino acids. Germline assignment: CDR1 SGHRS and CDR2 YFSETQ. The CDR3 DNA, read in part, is TGCGCCAGCAGCGGACAGGGAGGGGGCACTGAA. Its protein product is CASSGQGGGTE. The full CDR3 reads CASSGQGGGTEAFF.

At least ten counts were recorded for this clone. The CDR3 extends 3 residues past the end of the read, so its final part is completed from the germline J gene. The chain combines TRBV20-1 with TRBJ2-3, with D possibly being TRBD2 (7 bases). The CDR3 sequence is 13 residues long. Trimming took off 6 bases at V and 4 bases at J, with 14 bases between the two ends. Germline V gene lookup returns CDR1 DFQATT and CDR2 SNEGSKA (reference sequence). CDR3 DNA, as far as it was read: TGCAGTGCCGCCAGGGAGGGGGCAGATACG. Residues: CSAAREGADT. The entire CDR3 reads CSAAREGADTQYF.

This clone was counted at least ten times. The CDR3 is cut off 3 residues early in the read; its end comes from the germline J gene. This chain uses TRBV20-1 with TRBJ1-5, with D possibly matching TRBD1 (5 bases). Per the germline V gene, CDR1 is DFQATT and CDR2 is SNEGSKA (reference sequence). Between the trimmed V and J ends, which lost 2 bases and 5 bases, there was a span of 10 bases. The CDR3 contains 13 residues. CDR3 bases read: TGCAGTGCTAGATCGGACACCTATCAGCCC. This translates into CSARSDTYQP. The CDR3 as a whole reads CSARSDTYQPQHF.

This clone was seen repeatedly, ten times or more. Partial CDR3 DNA: TGTGCCTGGAGTACTAATTCGGACAGGGACTACGAG. Protein sequence: CAWSTNSDRDYE. In full, the CDR3 is CAWSTNSDRDYEQYF. The chain couples TRBV30 to TRBJ2-7, with 8 nucleotides matching TRBD1. The read ends 3 residues shy of where the CDR3 ends; the end is completed using the germline J gene. Germline lookup yields CDR1 GTSNPN and CDR2 SVGIG (reference sequence). CDR3 length equals 15 residues. The junction had 9 bases not matched to a gene; V was cut back by 2 bases and J by 3 bases.

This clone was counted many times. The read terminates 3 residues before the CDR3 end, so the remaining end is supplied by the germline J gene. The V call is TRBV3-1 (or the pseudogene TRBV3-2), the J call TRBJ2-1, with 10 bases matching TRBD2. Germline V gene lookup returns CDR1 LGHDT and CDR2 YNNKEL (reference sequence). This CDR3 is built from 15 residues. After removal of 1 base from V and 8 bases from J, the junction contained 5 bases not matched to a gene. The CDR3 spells CASSQGLAGGYEQFF. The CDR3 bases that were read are TGTGCCAGCAGCCAAGGGTTAGCGGGAGGTTATGAG.

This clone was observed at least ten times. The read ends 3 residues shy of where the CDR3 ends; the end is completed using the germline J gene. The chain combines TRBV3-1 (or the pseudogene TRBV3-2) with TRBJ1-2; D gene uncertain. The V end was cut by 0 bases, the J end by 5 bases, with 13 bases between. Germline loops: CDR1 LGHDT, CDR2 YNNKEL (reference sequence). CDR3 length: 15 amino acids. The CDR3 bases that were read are TGTGCCAGCAGCCAAGATTTAACCCCTCAGTATGGC. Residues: CASSQDLTPQYG. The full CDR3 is CASSQDLTPQYGYTF.

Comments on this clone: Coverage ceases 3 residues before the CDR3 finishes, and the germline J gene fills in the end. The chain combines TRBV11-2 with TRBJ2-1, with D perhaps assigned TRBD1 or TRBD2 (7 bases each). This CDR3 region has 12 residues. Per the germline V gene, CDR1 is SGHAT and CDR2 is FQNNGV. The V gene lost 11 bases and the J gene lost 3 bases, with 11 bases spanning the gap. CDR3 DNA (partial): TGTGCCGGGAGGGACAGCTACAATGAG. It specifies CAGRDSYNE. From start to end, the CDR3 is CAGRDSYNEQFF.

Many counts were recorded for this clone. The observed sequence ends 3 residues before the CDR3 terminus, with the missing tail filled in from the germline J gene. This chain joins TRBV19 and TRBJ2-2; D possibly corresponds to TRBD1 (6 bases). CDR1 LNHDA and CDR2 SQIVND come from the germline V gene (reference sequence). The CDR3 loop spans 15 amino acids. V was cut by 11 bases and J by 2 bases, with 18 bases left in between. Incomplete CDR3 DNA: TGTGCCGTCGGTCCGAGCAGGGGAAACACCGGGGAG. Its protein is CAVGPSRGNTGE. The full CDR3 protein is CAVGPSRGNTGELFF.

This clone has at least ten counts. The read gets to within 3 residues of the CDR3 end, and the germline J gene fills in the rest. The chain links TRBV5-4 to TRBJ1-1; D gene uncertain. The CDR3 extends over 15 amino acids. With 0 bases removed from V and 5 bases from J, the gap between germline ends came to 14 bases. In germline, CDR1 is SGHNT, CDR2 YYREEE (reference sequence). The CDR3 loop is CASSLAQRTETEAFF. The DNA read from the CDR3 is TGTGCCAGCAGCTTGGCCCAGCGTACGGAGACTGAA.

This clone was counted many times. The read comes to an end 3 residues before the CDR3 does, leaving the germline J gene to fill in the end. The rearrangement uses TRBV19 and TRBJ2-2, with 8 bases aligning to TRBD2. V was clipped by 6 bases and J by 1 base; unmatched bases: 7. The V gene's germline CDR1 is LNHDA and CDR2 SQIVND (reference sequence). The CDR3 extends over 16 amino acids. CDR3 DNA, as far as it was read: TGTGCCAGTAGGAAGCGGGGGACTGGGAACACCGGGGAG. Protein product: CASRKRGTGNTGE. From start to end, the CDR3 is CASRKRGTGNTGELFF.

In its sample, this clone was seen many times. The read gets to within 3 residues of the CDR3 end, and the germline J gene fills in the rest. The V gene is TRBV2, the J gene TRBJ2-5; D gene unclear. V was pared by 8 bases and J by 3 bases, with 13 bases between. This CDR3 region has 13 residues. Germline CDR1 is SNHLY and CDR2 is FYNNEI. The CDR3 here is CASSSSAEETQYF. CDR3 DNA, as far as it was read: TGTGCCAGCTCTTCCAGCGCAGAAGAGACC.

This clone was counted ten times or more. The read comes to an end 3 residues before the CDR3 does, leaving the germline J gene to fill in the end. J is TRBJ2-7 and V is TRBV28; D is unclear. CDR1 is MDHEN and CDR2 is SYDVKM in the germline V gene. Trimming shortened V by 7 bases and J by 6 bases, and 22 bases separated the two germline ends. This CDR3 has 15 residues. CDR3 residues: CASTLASFNPTEQYF. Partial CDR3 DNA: TGTGCCAGCACCTTGGCCTCCTTTAATCCAACCGAG.

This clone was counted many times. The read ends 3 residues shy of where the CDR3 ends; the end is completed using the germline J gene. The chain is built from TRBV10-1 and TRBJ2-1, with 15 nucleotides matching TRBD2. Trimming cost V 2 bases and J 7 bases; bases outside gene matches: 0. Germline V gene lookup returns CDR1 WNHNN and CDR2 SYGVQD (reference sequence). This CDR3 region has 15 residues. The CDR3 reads CASSEGTSGRNEQFF. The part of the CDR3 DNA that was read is TGCGCCAGCAGTGAGGGGACTAGCGGGAGGAATGAG.

CDR3 sequence reads: CASSEGSSGWFYTGELFF. The sequenced part of the CDR3 DNA is TGTGCCAGCAGTGAAGGTTCTAGCGGGTGGTTTTACACCGGGGAG. The chain couples TRBV6-1 to TRBJ2-2; 8 bases align to TRBD2. Read coverage stops 3 residues before the CDR3 terminus; the germline J gene supplies the remainder. The ends lost 1 base at V and 3 bases at J; junction bases unmatched: 10. In germline, CDR1 is MNHNS, CDR2 SASEGT. This CDR3 spans 18 amino acids.

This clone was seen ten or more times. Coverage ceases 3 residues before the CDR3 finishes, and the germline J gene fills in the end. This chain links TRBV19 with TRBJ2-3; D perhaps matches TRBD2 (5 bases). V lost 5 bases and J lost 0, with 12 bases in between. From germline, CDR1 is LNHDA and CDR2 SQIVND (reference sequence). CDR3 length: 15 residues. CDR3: CASSPGDRSTDTQYF. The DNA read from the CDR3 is TGTGCCAGTAGTCCCGGGGATCGTAGCACAGATACG.

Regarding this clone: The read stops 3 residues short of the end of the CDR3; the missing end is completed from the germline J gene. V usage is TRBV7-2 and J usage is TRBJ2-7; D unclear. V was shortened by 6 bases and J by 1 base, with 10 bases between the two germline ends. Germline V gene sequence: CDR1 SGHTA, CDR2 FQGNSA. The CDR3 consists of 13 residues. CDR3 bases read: TGTGCCAGCAGTCCAAGGGTATCCTACGAG. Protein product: CASSPRVSYE. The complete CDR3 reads CASSPRVSYEQYF.

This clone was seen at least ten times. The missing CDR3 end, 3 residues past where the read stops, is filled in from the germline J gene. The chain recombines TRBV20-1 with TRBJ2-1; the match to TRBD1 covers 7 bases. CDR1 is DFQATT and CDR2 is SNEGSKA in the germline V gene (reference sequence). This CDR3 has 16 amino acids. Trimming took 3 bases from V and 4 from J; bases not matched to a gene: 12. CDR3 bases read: TGCAGTGCTAGGAGGGGGCGGGTGGCTGGATACAATGAG. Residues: CSARRGRVAGYNE. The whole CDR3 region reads CSARRGRVAGYNEQFF.